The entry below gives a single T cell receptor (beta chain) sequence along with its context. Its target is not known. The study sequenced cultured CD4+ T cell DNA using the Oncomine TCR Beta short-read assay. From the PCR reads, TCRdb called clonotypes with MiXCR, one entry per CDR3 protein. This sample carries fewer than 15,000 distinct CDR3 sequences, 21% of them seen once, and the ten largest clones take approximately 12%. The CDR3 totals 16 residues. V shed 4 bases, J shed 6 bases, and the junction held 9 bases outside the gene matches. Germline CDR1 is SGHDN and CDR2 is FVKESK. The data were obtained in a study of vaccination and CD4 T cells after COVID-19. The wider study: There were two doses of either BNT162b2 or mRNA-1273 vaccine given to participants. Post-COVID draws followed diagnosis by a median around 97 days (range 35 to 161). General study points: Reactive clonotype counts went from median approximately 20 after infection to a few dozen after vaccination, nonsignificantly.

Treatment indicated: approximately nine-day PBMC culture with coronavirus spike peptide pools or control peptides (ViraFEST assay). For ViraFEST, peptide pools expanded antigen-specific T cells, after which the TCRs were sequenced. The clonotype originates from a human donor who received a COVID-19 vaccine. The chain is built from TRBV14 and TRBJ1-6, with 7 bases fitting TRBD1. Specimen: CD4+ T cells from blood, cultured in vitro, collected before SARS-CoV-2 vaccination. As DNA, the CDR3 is TGTGCCAGCAGCCCAATGGAGGGGGCATTTAATTCACCCCTCCACTTT. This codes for CASSPMEGAFNSPLHF.